A selection of T cell receptor beta chains follows, all from one sample in a study of OX40 agonist ivuxolimab in advanced cancers. The protocol was immunoSEQ multiplex PCR, while the TCRdb copy is restricted to in-frame clones and leaves out a portion. The table records some 82,000 clones, 94% of them present only once. The material sequenced was CD4+ or CD8+ T cells sorted from blood, taken in a trial of the OX40 agonist ivuxolimab. Every receptor here comes from an adult with an advanced solid tumor such as melanoma, head and neck, liver or kidney cancer. Each CDR3 is given with its conserved first and last residue. D genes are given only for firm matches. The size field is filled for only some rows; it gives once, few, many or a size class.

d_gene	v_gene	abundance	j_gene	len	CDR3nt	CDR3aa
TRBD2	TRBV4-3	-	TRBJ2-2	17	TGCGCCAGCAGCCAAGGTAGCGGGAGGGCCATCTTCGGGGAGCTGTTTTTT	CASSQGSGRAIFGELFF
-	TRBV25-1	-	TRBJ1-2	15	TGTGCCAGCAGTGAATATCAGGGAGGTAACTATGGCTACACCTTC	CASSEYQGGNYGYTF
-	TRBV11-2	once	TRBJ2-5	13	TGTGCCAGCAGCTTAGCCCCCATTGTGGACCAGTACTTC	CASSLAPIVDQYF
-	TRBV13	-	TRBJ2-1	11	TGTGCCAGCAGCTTTTACAATGAGCAGTTCTTC	CASSFYNEQFF
TRBD1	TRBV29-1	-	TRBJ2-7	14	TGCAGCGTACGGTCCCCGGGACAGTCCTACGAGCAGTACTTC	CSVRSPGQSYEQYF
TRBD1	TRBV27	-	TRBJ2-2	15	TGTGCCAGCAGTTCGATCTGGACAGGTACTGTGGAGCTGTTTTTT	CASSSIWTGTVELFF
TRBD1	TRBV27	-	TRBJ1-4	15	TGTGCCAGCAGTTCCTGGACAGGGCGAAATGAAAAACTGTTTTTT	CASSSWTGRNEKLFF
-	TRBV6-1	once	TRBJ2-2	18	TGTGCCAGCAGTGAAGGTCTTCCCGGGACACTGAACACCGGGGAGCTGTTTTTT	CASSEGLPGTLNTGELFF
-	TRBV28	once	TRBJ2-1	16	TGTGCCAGCAGTTTATCCGGTGGAGGAAGGAACAATGAGCAGTTCTTC	CASSLSGGGRNNEQFF
TRBD1	TRBV7-6	-	TRBJ1-1	18	TGTGCCAGCAGCATAAACCAGGGGGCGACGGGGATGAACACTGAAGCTTTCTTT	CASSINQGATGMNTEAFF
TRBD1	TRBV7-8	-	TRBJ1-1	17	TGTGCCAGCAGCTCGTCCGGGACAGGGTCCATGAACACTGAAGCTTTCTTT	CASSSSGTGSMNTEAFF
TRBD2	TRBV4-2	-	TRBJ2-5	16	TGTGCCAGCAGCCAAGAGCTTGCGGGAGGTGAAGAGACCCAGTACTTC	CASSQELAGGEETQYF
-	TRBV11-3	once	TRBJ2-7	13	TGTGCCAGCAGCTTAGGGGGCTCCTACGAGCAGTACTTC	CASSLGGSYEQYF
-	TRBV7-9	-	TRBJ2-7	11	TGTGCCACCCGGAACCAAAACGAGCAGTACTTC	CATRNQNEQYF
-	TRBV6-5	-	TRBJ1-2	15	TGTGCCAGCAGTTACTTTGGGGGCGGAAACTATGGCTACACCTTC	CASSYFGGGNYGYTF
TRBD1	TRBV11-3	-	TRBJ2-7	14	TGTGCCAGCAGCTTTGGGACAGGGAGCTACGAGCAGTACTTC	CASSFGTGSYEQYF
TRBD2	TRBV9	few	TRBJ2-7	15	TGTGCCAGCAGCGTGGGCGGACTAGCGGACTACGAGCAGTACTTC	CASSVGGLADYEQYF
-	TRBV2	-	TRBJ2-7	15	TGTGCCAGCCAAGGCCCATTGACCGAGGCCGGCGAGCAGTACTTC	CASQGPLTEAGEQYF
-	TRBV5-6	-	TRBJ2-3	15	TGTGCCAGCAGCTTGGACAGGTTAACGAGGGATACGCAGTATTTT	CASSLDRLTRDTQYF
TRBD1	TRBV4-2	-	TRBJ2-5	16	TGTGCCAGCAGCCAAGTCCCTAACAGGGGGCAAGAGACCCAGTACTTC	CASSQVPNRGQETQYF
TRBD2	TRBV9	-	TRBJ2-1	15	TGTGCCAGCAGCGTAGAAGCGGGAGGGTACAATGAGCAGTTCTTC	CASSVEAGGYNEQFF
TRBD2	TRBV7-6	-	TRBJ2-1	14	TGTGCCAGCAGCTTACGGGAGGAGGAATCCGAGCAGTTCTTC	CASSLREEESEQFF
-	TRBV19	-	TRBJ2-2	14	TGTGCCAGTGGAGAGCGGAAGCACACCGGGGAGCTGTTTTTT	CASGERKHTGELFF
-	TRBV27	-	TRBJ2-2	15	TGTGCCAGCAGTTTCCAGGGAAGGTTCCCCGGGGAGCTGTTTTTT	CASSFQGRFPGELFF
-	TRBV6-4	-	TRBJ1-2	15	TGTGCCAGCAGTGACTCATTGGACGGTGCCTATGGCTACACCTTC	CASSDSLDGAYGYTF
-	TRBV7-9	-	TRBJ2-3	14	TGTGCCACCTATGGCTGGCACCGTACAGATACGCAGTATTTT	CATYGWHRTDTQYF
-	TRBV7-9	once	TRBJ2-7	17	TGTGCCAGCAGCTCCGGGGTGGGGTTGACTATTCACCACGAGCAGTACTTC	CASSSGVGLTIHHEQYF
TRBD1	TRBV6-6	-	TRBJ1-2	15	TGTGCCAGCAGTTACAAGACAGGGACTAACTATGGCTACACCTTC	CASSYKTGTNYGYTF
-	TRBV7-9	-	TRBJ1-5	15	TGTGCCAGCAGCTTAAGGGTAGAGGACAATCAGCCCCAGCATTTT	CASSLRVEDNQPQHF
-	TRBV27	-	TRBJ2-7	14	TGTGCCAGCAGTTTACCCGGGAGTAACTACGAGCAGTACTTC	CASSLPGSNYEQYF
-	TRBV13	-	TRBJ2-5	15	TGTGCCAGCAGCGGCCACAGGGGAGGAAAAGAGACCCAGTACTTC	CASSGHRGGKETQYF
-	TRBV5-4	-	TRBJ1-1	14	TGTGCCAGCAGCTTTAGAGGTGGGAACACTGAAGCTTTCTTT	CASSFRGGNTEAFF
-	TRBV4-2	-	TRBJ2-3	18	TGTGCCAGCAGCCACCAGCCGGGAAGGGAGTGGGATGGAGATACGCAGTATTTT	CASSHQPGREWDGDTQYF
-	TRBV10-1	-	TRBJ2-7	19	TGCGCCAGTCTTACGACAGGGGTCAAGCGGGAGTGGCGAACGTGCGAGCAGTACTTC	CASLTTGVKREWRTCEQYF
TRBD2	TRBV19	-	TRBJ2-2	14	TGTGCCAGTACTGGAGCGGGAGACACCGGGGAGCTGTTTTTT	CASTGAGDTGELFF
-	TRBV28	-	TRBJ1-5	16	TGTGCCAGCAGTATTTGGGGGGGTAGGGCGTATCAGCCCCAGCATTTT	CASSIWGGRAYQPQHF
-	TRBV7-2	-	TRBJ1-4	14	TGTGCCAGCAGCTTTAGTCACCTCAATGAAAAACTGTTTTTT	CASSFSHLNEKLFF
-	TRBV6-4	-	TRBJ2-1	13	TGTGCCAGCAGTTGGCTGCCTGACAATGAGCAGTTCTTC	CASSWLPDNEQFF
-	TRBV11-3	-	TRBJ2-7	15	TGTGCCAGCAGCTCCGGACACCCTATTTACCACGAGCAGTACTTC	CASSSGHPIYHEQYF
-	TRBV19	-	TRBJ2-1	15	TGTGCCAGTAGTATAGGGGAGGAATCCTACAATGAGCAGTTCTTC	CASSIGEESYNEQFF
-	TRBV5-8	-	TRBJ1-2	13	TGTGCCAGCAGCCCATCCGGTATTGATGGCTACACCTTC	CASSPSGIDGYTF
-	TRBV30	-	TRBJ2-7	11	TGTGCCTGGAGCCCCCTTTACGAGCAGTACTTC	CAWSPLYEQYF
-	TRBV28	-	TRBJ1-4	16	TGTGCCAGCAGTTTACGTGGTAGGGCAACTAATGAAAAACTGTTTTTT	CASSLRGRATNEKLFF
TRBD2	TRBV7-9	-	TRBJ2-7	19	TGTGCCAGCAGCCCTTGGGGACTAGCGGGTCCAAAGGGGTCCTACGAGCAGTACTTC	CASSPWGLAGPKGSYEQYF
-	TRBV13	-	TRBJ2-7	15	TGTGCCAGCAGCTTAGGCCCAGGACCATCCTACGAGCAGTACTTC	CASSLGPGPSYEQYF
TRBD1	TRBV6-5	medium-sized	TRBJ1-2	14	TGTGCCAGCAGTTACGTCGCAGGGGGCTATGGCTACACCTTC	CASSYVAGGYGYTF
-	TRBV29-1	-	TRBJ2-7	12	TGCAGCGTTGAATTAGGGACCTACGAGCAGTACTTC	CSVELGTYEQYF
-	TRBV27	-	TRBJ1-1	16	TGTGCCAGCAGTTTATCTTATGGGGCCTTGGGCACTGAAGCTTTCTTT	CASSLSYGALGTEAFF
-	TRBV25-1	once	TRBJ2-7	14	TGTGCCAGCAGTGAATCAGGGACGGCCTACGAGCAGTACTTC	CASSESGTAYEQYF
TRBD2	TRBV6-1	-	TRBJ2-1	15	TGTGCCAGCAGTGATAGGGCTAGCGGATACAATGAGCAGTTCTTC	CASSDRASGYNEQFF
TRBD1	TRBV5-8	-	TRBJ1-1	14	TGTGCCAGCAGCTTGGACAGGGGGCGAACTGAAGCTTTCTTT	CASSLDRGRTEAFF
TRBD1	TRBV6-6	-	TRBJ2-7	15	TGTGCCAGCAGTCCCGGGACAGGGGGCGCGAACGAGCAGTACTTC	CASSPGTGGANEQYF
-	TRBV13	-	TRBJ2-7	15	TGTGCCAGCAGATTCCAGCGGATTCTCTCCTACGAGCAGTACTTC	CASRFQRILSYEQYF
TRBD1	TRBV7-9	-	TRBJ1-1	17	TGTGCCAGCAGCTTAGCGTGGACAGGGAGGCCGAACACTGAAGCTTTCTTT	CASSLAWTGRPNTEAFF
-	TRBV5-6	-	TRBJ1-2	12	TGTGCCAGCAGCTTTGGGGCATTGGACTACACCTTC	CASSFGALDYTF
-	TRBV13	-	TRBJ2-1	16	TGTGCCAGCAGCTCCTCCCCAGGGGGGCACGGGAATGAGCAGTTCTTC	CASSSSPGGHGNEQFF
TRBD2	TRBV4-3	once	TRBJ2-7	15	TGCGCCAGCAGCCAAGGCATTGGGACTAGCGACGAGCAGTACTTC	CASSQGIGTSDEQYF
TRBD2	TRBV7-3	-	TRBJ2-1	18	TGTGCCAGCAGCTTAAGCCCCCCCGCGGGAGTAGATTCCAATGAGCAGTTCTTC	CASSLSPPAGVDSNEQFF
TRBD1	TRBV11-2	-	TRBJ2-7	18	TGTGCCAGCAGCTTGCCCGGCTTGTTGATACAGGGGGGCTACGAGCAGTACTTC	CASSLPGLLIQGGYEQYF